The 21 T cell receptor beta chains below come from one sample, sequenced in a study of cytomegalovirus exposure and HLA in healthy donors. In the PCR, 60 Vbeta and 13 Jbeta primers were used. The method was immunoSEQ multiplex PCR; TCRdb's version includes in-frame clones alone and lacks a portion of them. The sample records under 200,000 clones, roughly four fifths being singletons. The specimen sequenced was PBMCs. Source of these receptors: a man aged 40-49 years in good health and CMV-seropositive.

The J gene is TRBJ1-2, the V gene TRBV9; D is undetermined. The CDR3 runs to 16 residues. Germline lookup yields CDR1 SGDLS and CDR2 YYNGEE. The V and J ends lost 0 bases and 4 bases respectively, with 16 bases between them. CDR3 in amino acids: CASSVVDKREGYGYTF. The CDR3 coding sequence is TGTGCCAGCAGCGTAGTTGATAAGAGGGAGGGCTATGGCTACACCTTC.

This chain uses TRBV6-1 with TRBJ2-7, with TRBD1 matching over 7 bases. The V gene's germline CDR1 is MNHNS and CDR2 SASEGT. Losses at the gene ends were 3 bases for V and 2 bases for J; bases not matched to a gene: 10. The CDR3 spans 16 residues. The CDR3 DNA sequence: TGTGCCAGCAGTGAGATAGGGACAGCCCGAACCTACGAGCAGTACTTC. It codes for CASSEIGTARTYEQYF.

This CDR3 is CASTLAGGSNTGELFF. In DNA, the CDR3 is TGTGCCAGCACTCTAGCGGGAGGTTCAAACACCGGGGAGCTGTTTTTT. This chain connects TRBV28 to TRBJ2-2, with 11 bases identical to TRBD2. From germline, CDR1 is MDHEN and CDR2 SYDVKM. V gave up 7 bases and J gave up 2 bases; unmatched junction bases: 6. The CDR3 sequence is 16 residues long.

The genes are TRBV2 and TRBJ1-5; TRBD1 matches 7 bases. The CDR3 has 12 amino acids. CDR1 and CDR2 (germline): SNHLY, FYNNEI. Germline trimming cut 5 bases from V and 14 bases from J; bases unmatched to any gene: 9. The CDR3 loop is CASSLRDSQKHF. The CDR3 DNA follows: TGTGCCAGCAGTCTAAGGGACAGTCAGAAGCATTTT.

This chain connects TRBV5-1 to TRBJ1-1; possibly TRBD1 for D (6 bases). The CDR3 spans 13 residues. In germline, CDR1 is SGHRS, CDR2 YFSETQ. The ends were cut back, 6 bases at V and 3 bases at J, with 12 bases in the middle. DNA for the CDR3: TGCGCCAGCATGAACAGGGTGGACACTGAAGCTTTCTTT. Amino acid sequence: CASMNRVDTEAFF.

This rearrangement joins TRBV4-2 to TRBJ2-2; TRBD2 matches 12 bases. V dropped 5 bases and J dropped 4; count of bases not matched to a gene: 2. The CDR3 extends over 15 amino acids. Germline V gives CDR1 LGHNA, CDR2 YNFKEQ. DNA of the CDR3: TGTGCCAGCAGCTCTAGCGGGGGGGGCACCGGGGAGCTGTTTTTT. It yields the protein CASSSSGGGTGELFF.

The chain uses TRBV6-6 and TRBJ1-1; 7 positions agree with TRBD1. This CDR3 comprises 16 residues. The junction had 9 bases not matched to a gene; V was cut back by 5 bases and J by 0 bases. The germline V gene has CDR1 MNHNY and CDR2 SVGAGI (reference sequence). The CDR3 is CASSPSSGQLNTEAFF. The CDR3 DNA is TGTGCCAGCAGTCCCTCTTCGGGACAGCTGAACACTGAAGCTTTCTTT.

The gene calls are TRBV6-1 and TRBJ2-5; TRBD2 might be the D (6 bases). Trimming removed 0 bases from V and 5 bases from J, with 16 bases in between. The germline V gene encodes CDR1 MNHNS and CDR2 SASEGT. The CDR3 is made up of 16 amino acids. The CDR3 loop is CASSEALGVGGETQYF. CDR3 coding DNA: TGTGCCAGCAGTGAAGCGTTGGGGGTTGGGGGGGAGACCCAGTACTTC.

CDR3 sequence: CASSLDLGQSGNTIYF. For the CDR3, the DNA is TGTGCCAGCAGCTTGGACCTGGGACAATCTGGAAACACCATATATTTT. The chain has TRBV5-4 and TRBJ1-3; perhaps TRBD1 as D (6 bases). From germline, CDR1 is SGHNT and CDR2 YYREEE (reference sequence). The CDR3 has 16 amino acids. Trimming left V 0 bases short and J 1 base short, with 11 bases between.

The chain joins TRBV4-2 to TRBJ2-7, with 9 bases matching TRBD2. The CDR3 consists of 15 residues. Germline V gene data show CDR1 as LGHNA and CDR2 as YNFKEQ. The V segment lost 1 base and the J segment 9 bases; nucleotides outside the gene matches: 10. CDR3 coding DNA: TGTGCCAGCAGCCAAGCCCAAGGACTAGCGCTCGGGCAGTACTTC. Translating it yields CASSQAQGLALGQYF.

The rearrangement uses TRBV27 and TRBJ2-5; D may be TRBD1 (5 bases). Germline values: CDR1 MNHEY, CDR2 SMNVEV (reference sequence). V was trimmed by 3 bases and J by 7 bases, leaving 18 bases between them. The CDR3 is made up of 15 amino acids. For the CDR3, the DNA is TGTGCCAGCAGTTTGGGGCAGGGCCCACCAAGGACCCAGTACTTC. Residues: CASSLGQGPPRTQYF.

This chain uses TRBV11-3 with TRBJ1-1; D call uncertain. Germline loops: CDR1 SGHNT, CDR2 YENEEA. This CDR3 has 15 amino acids. The ends were cut back, 1 base at V and 2 bases at J, with 11 bases in the middle. CDR3 DNA sequence: TGTGCCAGCAGCTTAGTAGTCGCTTTCAACACTGAAGCTTTCTTT. This encodes CASSLVVAFNTEAFF.

As concerns this clone: A read error may produce the germline difference seen at one junction end. The chain joins TRBV7-9 to TRBJ2-2, with 8 bases identical to TRBD1. The CDR3 runs to 15 residues. Germline V gene lookup returns CDR1 SEHNR and CDR2 FQNEAQ (reference sequence). This CDR3 reads CSSSLGQDNTGELFF. DNA for the CDR3: TGTTCCAGCAGCTTGGGACAGGACAACACCGGGGAGCTGTTTTTT.

The rearrangement links TRBV6-9 to TRBJ1-4, with 9 nucleotides matching TRBD1. The length of the CDR3 is 13 residues. In germline, CDR1 is MNHGY, CDR2 SVAAGI. V lost 8 bases, J lost 7 bases, and 5 bases stayed unmatched. The CDR3 here is CASLGQGSEKLFF. For the CDR3, the DNA is TGTGCCAGCCTCGGACAGGGGAGTGAAAAACTGTTTTTT.

This clone was counted only a few times. V and J are TRBV27 and TRBJ2-1; a weak D match, TRBD1 (5 bases). This CDR3 has 15 amino acids. CDR1 is MNHEY, CDR2 SMNVEV, per germline (reference sequence). Trimming left V 2 bases short and J 0 bases short, with 8 bases between. The CDR3: CASSLQGASYNEQFF. Here the CDR3 DNA reads TGTGCCAGCAGTTTACAGGGTGCCTCCTACAATGAGCAGTTCTTC.

In its sample, this clone was seen once. The chain uses TRBV6-5 and TRBJ2-5; 8 positions match TRBD2. The J call is in doubt because the DNA end fits TRBJ2-7 better. The CDR3 is 13 residues long. Germline V lookup: CDR1 MNHEY, CDR2 SVGAGI. CDR3 loop: CASGGGPTYEQYF. CDR3 bases: TGTGCCAGCGGCGGGGGGCCCACCTACGAGCAGTACTTC.

This sequence joins TRBV6-5 and TRBJ2-7, with D tentatively TRBD2 (7 bases). Germline V gene data show CDR1 as MNHEY and CDR2 as SVGAGI. V dropped 2 bases and J dropped 6 bases, with 17 bases sitting between them. The CDR3 is 15 amino acids. In DNA, the CDR3 is TGTGCCAGCAGTTACGGGCGGGGGCGGGCTCCCGAGCAGTACTTC. It specifies CASSYGRGRAPEQYF.

Only one count was recorded for this clone. The CDR3 coding sequence is TGTGCCAGCAGCTGGACTAGTGGGGGGAGCACAGATACGCAGTATTTT. Translating it yields CASSWTSGGSTDTQYF. The chain is built from TRBV7-9 and TRBJ2-3; 7 positions match TRBD2. Germline V lookup: CDR1 SEHNR, CDR2 FQNEAQ (reference sequence). This CDR3 has 16 residues. J was trimmed by 0 bases and V by 4 bases; bases with no gene match: 7.

V gene TRBV7-8 combines with J gene TRBJ2-1, with D maybe TRBD2 (6 bases). V lost 0 bases and J lost 6, with 12 bases in between. The CDR3 is 15 residues long. From germline, CDR1 is SGHVS and CDR2 FQNEAQ. Here the CDR3 DNA reads TGTGCCAGCAGCTTAGCGGGAGACGGGAGCAATGAGCAGTTCTTC. Protein sequence: CASSLAGDGSNEQFF.

V usage is TRBV27 and J usage is TRBJ2-7, with 9 bases fitting TRBD1. V dropped 0 bases and J dropped 4; count of bases not matched to a gene: 4. This CDR3 is 15 amino acids long. Germline-derived CDR1 and CDR2 are MNHEY and SMNVEV (reference sequence). The DNA of the CDR3 is TGTGCCAGCAGTTTATCCCTACAGGGGGCTTACGAGCAGTACTTC. Translating it yields CASSLSLQGAYEQYF.

The chain joins TRBV5-5 to TRBJ2-1, with TRBD2 matching over 11 bases. In germline, CDR1 is SGHKS, CDR2 YYEKEE (reference sequence). The CDR3 is made up of 16 amino acids. The V gene end was trimmed by 0 bases and the J gene end by 4 bases; junction bases not matched to a gene: 3. The CDR3 sequence is CASSLEGLAVYNEQFF. In DNA, the CDR3 is TGTGCCAGCAGCTTGGAGGGACTAGCGGTTTACAATGAGCAGTTCTTC.